The clone carrying this T cell receptor beta chain was observed many times. Its specificity is not known. This specimen belongs to a study of T cell repertoires in cytomegalovirus infection. Whole-study context: Indications came from public TCR beta signatures; they pointed to CMV infection and to a matching HLA type.

From the reads, TCRdb called clonotypes with MiXCR, one entry per CDR3 protein. The table records roughly 110,000 distinct CDR3 sequences, around 31% of them present only once. General observations from the study: Clonotypes of TCR beta that were HLA-C-restricted and CMV-specific dominated the ex vivo response.

The CDR3 loop spans 14 amino acids. Trimming stripped 3 bases from V and 1 base from J, with 9 bases between. This sample comprised CD8+ T cells from cultured PBMCs, obtained from culture after CMV antigen stimulation. The chain combines TRBV12-3 or TRBV12-4 with TRBJ1-1, with D possibly matching TRBD1 (5 bases). The receptor was derived from a human donor in good health (CMV status not recorded). Some clones in this sample may be carry-over from other donors' samples. DNA for the CDR3: TGTGCCAGCAGTTTCGGGACGTCGAACACTGAAGCTTTCTTT. Its protein is CASSFGTSNTEAFF.